These 21 T cell receptor beta chains came from one sample sequenced in a study of radiotherapy plus CTLA-4 blockade in lung cancer. The method was immunoSEQ multiplex PCR; TCRdb's version includes in-frame clones alone and lacks a portion of them. The repertoire holds around 53,000 clones, with approximately 86% as singletons. The sample consisted of peripheral blood, taken from a patient treated with radiotherapy plus ipilimumab. All receptors derive from a human donor with non-small cell lung cancer that progressed on radiotherapy plus ipilimumab. Some clones in this sample may be carry-over from other donors' samples.

The chain links TRBV27 to TRBJ2-5; 13 positions match TRBD2. Germline CDR1 MNHEY, CDR2 SMNVEV (reference sequence). CDR3 length: 15 residues. With 5 bases clipped from V and 7 bases from J, the junction kept 7 bases outside the gene matches. CDR3 bases: TGTGCCAGCAGTGGGGGACTAGCGGGGCCCGTGACCCAGTACTTC. Protein product: CASSGGLAGPVTQYF.

The CDR3 coding sequence is TGTGCCAGTAGCCTCGGACTAGCGGGTGTTTCGGCCGGGGAGCTGTTTTTT. Residues: CASSLGLAGVSAGELFF. The chain has TRBV19 and TRBJ2-2; 11 bases fit TRBD2. The CDR3 length is 17 residues. Germline V CDR1 and CDR2: LNHDA, SQIVND (reference sequence). The ends lost 6 bases at V and 6 bases at J; junction bases unmatched: 12.

The chain combines TRBV5-1 with TRBJ1-1; 11 bases agree with TRBD1. CDR1 and CDR2 (germline): SGHRS, YFSETQ. With V trimmed by 4 bases and J by 3 bases, 11 bases remained unmatched. This CDR3 is 17 amino acids long. In nucleotides, the CDR3 is TGCGCCAGCAGCCCCCCTCGGACAGGGGGCGTCGACACTGAAGCTTTCTTT. It codes for CASSPPRTGGVDTEAFF.

The rearrangement links TRBV27 to TRBJ2-7; 11 bases match TRBD2. There are 14 residues in the CDR3. The V gene end was trimmed by 6 bases and the J gene end by 1 base; junction bases not matched to a gene: 2. The germline gives CDR1 MNHEY, CDR2 SMNVEV (reference sequence). DNA for the CDR3: TGTGCCAGCAGGGGGACTAGCGGTTCCTACGAGCAGTACTTC. Protein product: CASRGTSGSYEQYF.

This chain joins TRBV5-1 and TRBJ2-6; no firm D call. CDR3 size: 14 residues. Looked up from germline, CDR1 is SGHRS and CDR2 is YFSETQ. V was pared by 3 bases and J by 0 bases, with 4 bases between. CDR3: CASSYGSGANVLTF. The CDR3 bases are TGCGCCAGCAGCTACGGCTCTGGGGCCAACGTCCTGACTTTC.

V usage is TRBV5-1 and J usage is TRBJ2-5, with a possible D match to TRBD1 (7 bases). The germline V gene encodes CDR1 SGHRS and CDR2 YFSETQ. Trimming stripped 2 bases from V and 2 bases from J, with 13 bases between. The CDR3 consists of 15 residues. The CDR3 here is CASSFRRGEQETQYF. The CDR3 DNA is TGCGCCAGCAGCTTCCGCAGGGGGGAACAAGAGACCCAGTACTTC.

This clone came up a few times. The V call is TRBV6-5, the J call TRBJ1-1; 9 positions match TRBD1. CDR1 and CDR2 (germline): MNHEY, SVGAGI. The CDR3 runs 14 residues. The trim removed 4 bases at V and 8 bases at J, leaving 8 bases unmatched. The CDR3 region has the DNA TGTGCCAGCAGTTCGATGGGACAGGGAGGCGAAGCTTTCTTT. As protein: CASSSMGQGGEAFF.

The V gene is TRBV30, the J gene TRBJ1-2; 7 bases align to TRBD1. The CDR3 spans 15 residues. Trimming at V came to 5 bases and at J to 6 bases, leaving 15 bases not matched to a gene. CDR1 and CDR2 from the germline V gene are GTSNPN and SVGIG (reference sequence). Here the CDR3 DNA reads TGTGCCTGGCAACAAACGACAGGGCAACTTAATGGCTACACCTTC. This sequence encodes CAWQQTTGQLNGYTF. The variable domain in full, with the rest retrieved from reference TRBV30 and TRBJ1-2, is SQTIHQWPATLVQPVGSPLSLECTVEGTSNPNLYWYRQAAGRGLQLLFYSVGIGQISSEVPQNLSASRPQDRQFILSSKKLLLSDSGFYLCAWQQTTGQLNGYTFGSGTRLTVV.

The genes are TRBV6-5 and TRBJ1-6; D is unclear. Trimming shortened V by 6 bases and J by 2 bases, and 11 bases separated the two germline ends. Germline lookup yields CDR1 MNHEY and CDR2 SVGAGI. This CDR3 has 15 residues. As DNA, the CDR3 is TGTGCCAGCAGACAAGACAAAGCCTATAATTCACCCCTCCACTTT. This sequence encodes CASRQDKAYNSPLHF.

The chain has TRBV7-9 and TRBJ1-5; D not certain. Germline CDR1 reads SEHNR; CDR2 reads FQNEAQ (reference sequence). V lost 1 base to trimming and J lost 7 bases, with 8 bases between them. The CDR3 contains 13 residues. This CDR3 reads CASSLEGGQPQHF. The CDR3 nucleotides are TGTGCCAGCAGCTTAGAGGGAGGCCAGCCCCAGCATTTT.

V usage is TRBV9 and J usage is TRBJ2-3; 7 nucleotides line up with TRBD2. The V gene's germline CDR1 is SGDLS and CDR2 YYNGEE. V shed 6 bases and J 4 bases; nucleotides not matched to a gene: 11. This CDR3 contains 15 residues. The CDR3 DNA is TGTGCCAGCACCCCGGGGAGGGGAGGCGCAGATACGCAGTATTTT. It encodes CASTPGRGGADTQYF.

V gene TRBV7-2 combines with J gene TRBJ2-7; 8 bases map to TRBD2. Germline CDR1 SGHTA, CDR2 FQGNSA. The CDR3 contains 14 residues. V shed 5 bases and J 2 bases; nucleotides not matched to a gene: 5. The CDR3 loop is CASSPGTRTYEQYF. The CDR3 bases are TGTGCCAGCAGCCCCGGGACTAGAACCTACGAGCAGTACTTC.

As concerns this clone: Additional DNA sequences in this sample encode the identical CDR3. The chain is built from TRBV12-5 and TRBJ1-1; tentatively, D is TRBD1 (5 bases). The germline V gene has CDR1 LGHNT and CDR2 FRNRAP. This CDR3 is built from 13 residues. Between the trimmed V and J ends, which lost 7 bases and 1 base, there was a span of 10 bases. The CDR3 DNA reads as TGTGCTAGTGCCTTAAGGGGGAACACTGAAGCTTTCTTT. Protein sequence: CASALRGNTEAFF.

V is TRBV11-2 and J is TRBJ2-3, with D maybe TRBD2 (7 bases). Germline assignment: CDR1 SGHAT and CDR2 FQNNGV. The V gene lost 3 bases and the J gene lost 0 bases, with 13 bases spanning the gap. The CDR3 loop spans 16 amino acids. The CDR3 DNA reads as TGTGCCAGCAGCTTTTTGCGGGGGCGTAGCACAGATACGCAGTATTTT. Translating gives CASSFLRGRSTDTQYF.

The chain links TRBV5-4 to TRBJ2-2; 8 positions match TRBD1. V gave up 10 bases and J gave up 1 base; unmatched junction bases: 6. The length of the CDR3 is 14 residues. Germline V gene lookup returns CDR1 SGHNT and CDR2 YYREEE (reference sequence). The CDR3 nucleotides are TGTGCCTTTAGGGGGACAGGGAACACCGGGGAGCTGTTTTTT. As protein: CAFRGTGNTGELFF. The full variable domain, in which reference TRBV5-4 and TRBJ2-2 provide the parts outside the CDR3, is ETGVTQSPTHLIKTRGQQVTLRCSSQSGHNTVSWYQQALGQGPQFIFQYYREEENGRGNFPPRFSGLQFPNYSSELNVNALELDDSALYLCAFRGTGNTGELFFGEGSRLTVL.

In this sample, this clone turned up a few times. The chain has TRBV7-9 and TRBJ2-1, with a weak D call TRBD1 (5 bases). CDR3 length equals 12 residues. V lost 5 bases, J lost 8 bases, and 10 bases lay in between. The germline gives CDR1 SEHNR, CDR2 FQNEAQ (reference sequence). CDR3 DNA: TGTGCCAGCAGCCTTGACAGCTATGAGCAGTTCTTC. It is translated as CASSLDSYEQFF.

This clone came up a few times. The rearrangement uses TRBV5-4 and TRBJ2-7; 9 nucleotides line up with TRBD1. V lost 8 bases to trimming and J lost 3 bases; unmatched junction nucleotides: 12. This CDR3 has 15 amino acids. The germline CDR1 and CDR2 sequences are SGHNT and YYREEE (reference sequence). The CDR3 DNA reads TGTGCCAGTAGCGACGGGACAGGGTTAATCTACGAGCAGTACTTC. Protein sequence: CASSDGTGLIYEQYF.

The chain has TRBV23-1 and TRBJ2-7, with TRBD1 matching 9 bases. TRBV23-1 is sorted into the ORF group, with uncertain function. V was pared by 0 bases and J by 5 bases, with 8 bases of the junction left unmatched. This CDR3 is built from 16 residues. CDR3: CASSQSDGTGRDEQYF. CDR3 DNA sequence: TGCGCCAGCAGTCAATCCGATGGGACAGGGAGGGACGAGCAGTACTTC.

V usage is TRBV7-9 and J usage is TRBJ2-3; the match to TRBD2 covers 7 bases. V lost 1 base, J lost 0 bases, and 7 bases stayed unmatched. The CDR3 spans 17 residues. CDR1 and CDR2 (germline): SEHNR, FQNEAQ (reference sequence). CDR3 protein: CASSLGSMRGSTDTQYF. The CDR3 coding sequence is TGTGCCAGCAGCTTAGGGAGTATGCGGGGGAGCACAGATACGCAGTATTTT.

The V call is TRBV7-2, the J call TRBJ1-2, with TRBD1 identical over 9 bases. The ends lost 6 bases at V and 0 bases at J; junction bases unmatched: 2. CDR1 and CDR2 from the germline V gene are SGHTA and FQGNSA. The CDR3 has 14 amino acids. CDR3 residues: CASRGQGANYGYTF. The CDR3 region has the DNA TGTGCCAGCAGGGGACAGGGAGCTAACTATGGCTACACCTTC. Variable domain in full (rest from reference TRBV7-2 and TRBJ1-2): GAGVSQSPSNKVTEKGKDVELRCDPISGHTALYWYRQSLGQGLEFLIYFQGNSAPDKSGLPSDRFSAERTGGSVSTLTIQRTQQEDSAVYLCASRGQGANYGYTFGSGTRLTVV.

The CDR3 DNA sequence: TGTGCCAGCAGCGGACTAGCTGAAGAGACCCAGTACTTC. Translating it yields CASSGLAEETQYF. The V and J genes are TRBV6-5 and TRBJ2-5; TRBD2 aligns across 8 bases. J was trimmed by 3 bases and V by 6 bases; bases with no gene match: 3. This CDR3 has 13 amino acids. Germline V lookup: CDR1 MNHEY, CDR2 SVGAGI.